This note documents a single T cell receptor beta chain sequence. The antigen is not known. This sample stems from a study of blood T cells in healthy people across ages. General study findings and limits: Leaving the PBMCs unsorted stopped any conclusive comparison of naive versus antigen-experienced cells. Total diversity from one million sequenced T cells was likely underestimated.

Trimming pared 8 bases from V and 0 bases from J, leaving 8 bases between. The CDR3 is 13 residues long. Germline V gene lookup returns CDR1 LNHNV and CDR2 YYDKDF (reference sequence). A J-beta primer mix and a sample-barcoded 5' primer were used in a second PCR of about 7 to 12 cycles. TCRdb reprocessed the 5' RACE reads via MiXCR and lists one record per CDR3 protein. The table records more than 800,000 distinct CDR3 sequences, about 30% of them present only once. This TCR was sampled from a woman of 80 years or more in good health. The chain recombines TRBV15 with TRBJ2-1; perhaps TRBD2 as D (6 bases). The sequenced material came from blood. CDR3 in amino acids: CATGRSSYNEQFF. The CDR3 nucleotides read TGTGCCACCGGGAGGAGCTCCTACAATGAGCAGTTCTTC. Drawing the rest from reference TRBV15 and TRBJ2-1, the complete variable domain is DAMVIQNPRYQVTQFGKPVTLSCSQTLNHNVMYWYQQKSSQAPKLLFHYYDKDFNNEADTPDNFQSRRPNTSFCFLDIRSPGLGDTAMYLCATGRSSYNEQFFGPGTRLTVL.